The T cell receptor beta chain under discussion was sequenced for a study of blood T cell repertoires in COVID-19. Turning to the study itself: The United States, Italy and Spain supplied acute and convalescent COVID-19 samples. The cDNA or gDNA used as material had been derived from T cells, B-cell-depleted T cells, or PBMCs.

Original analysis: Reference gene primer amplification in the assay estimated nucleated cell counts. Libraries were prepared by immunoSEQ multiplex PCR; TCRdb keeps only in-frame clonotypes and omits some of them. That table furnishes V, J and clone size, whereas the DNA furnished D and trimming. Among about 74,000 clones listed, over 85% were seen once. Source material: peripheral blood. The sequence derives from a man between 45 and 60 years old with acute or convalescent COVID-19.

Here the CDR3 DNA reads TGTGCCAGCAGCTCACAACTAGCGGGAGTGCGCAATGAGCAGTTCTTC. Amino acid sequence: CASSSQLAGVRNEQFF. The chain uses TRBV7-3 and TRBJ2-1, with TRBD2 matching over 11 bases. J lost 6 bases, V lost 4 bases, and 8 bases had no gene match. The CDR3 consists of 16 residues. The germline V gene encodes CDR1 SGHTA and CDR2 FQGTGA.